These T cell receptor beta chains were read from a single sample in a study of T cells in Graves' hyperthyroidism and ophthalmopathy. One entry per CDR3 protein results from TCRdb running MiXCR on the multiplex PCR reads. Of 150,000 or so distinct CDR3 sequences listed, over 20% are singletons. Input material: blood. The source of these receptors is a woman between 50 and 59 years old with Graves' hyperthyroidism that later progressed to Graves' ophthalmopathy. Each CDR3 is given with its conserved first and last residue. D genes are given only for firm matches. Expanded clones are given a class, and other clones once, few, many or no size at all.

v_call	j_call	clone_size	d_call	cdr3_nt	cdr3_aa
TRBV28	TRBJ1-5	many	NA	TGTGCCAGCAGCCCTAGGGGGGGTTCACACAGGTATAGCAATCAGCCCCAGCATTTT	CASSPRGGSHRYSNQPQHF
TRBV19	TRBJ1-2	many	TRBD1	TGTGCCAGTACCGGTGGGACAGCCCATGGCTACACCTTC	CASTGGTAHGYTF
TRBV20-1	TRBJ1-5	few	NA	TGCAGTGCTAGAGATCAAATTCAGCCCCAGCATTTT	CSARDQIQPQHF
TRBV6-6	TRBJ2-7	NA	NA	TGTGCCAGCAGTTACTCGGCAGGGATCTACGAGCAGTACTTC	CASSYSAGIYEQYF
TRBV12-3/TRBV12-4	TRBJ2-3	many	NA	TGTGCCAGCACCCCCTCCACCCCATTTCGTGCGCAGTATTTT	CASTPSTPFRAQYF
TRBV7-9	TRBJ2-1	once	NA	TGTGCCAGCAGTTCGGGTTGGCTCAACCGGTTCTTC	CASSSGWLNRFF
TRBV5-6	TRBJ2-7	NA	NA	TGTGCCAGCAGCTTCCAGATCGAGCAGTACTTC	CASSFQIEQYF
TRBV19	TRBJ1-2	NA	NA	TGTGCCAGTAGACCATTTGCAGAGATCGGGGTCGGAGTGGCCCCGGGGTCCTACACCTTC	CASRPFAEIGVGVAPGSYTF
TRBV27	TRBJ1-2	many	NA	TGTGCCAGCAGTTTATCACCGGGCCCTAACTATGGCTACACCTTC	CASSLSPGPNYGYTF
TRBV5-1	TRBJ2-3	NA	TRBD2	TGCGCCAGCAGCTTGGGCTTGACTAGCGGCAGCACAGATACGCAGTATTTT	CASSLGLTSGSTDTQYF